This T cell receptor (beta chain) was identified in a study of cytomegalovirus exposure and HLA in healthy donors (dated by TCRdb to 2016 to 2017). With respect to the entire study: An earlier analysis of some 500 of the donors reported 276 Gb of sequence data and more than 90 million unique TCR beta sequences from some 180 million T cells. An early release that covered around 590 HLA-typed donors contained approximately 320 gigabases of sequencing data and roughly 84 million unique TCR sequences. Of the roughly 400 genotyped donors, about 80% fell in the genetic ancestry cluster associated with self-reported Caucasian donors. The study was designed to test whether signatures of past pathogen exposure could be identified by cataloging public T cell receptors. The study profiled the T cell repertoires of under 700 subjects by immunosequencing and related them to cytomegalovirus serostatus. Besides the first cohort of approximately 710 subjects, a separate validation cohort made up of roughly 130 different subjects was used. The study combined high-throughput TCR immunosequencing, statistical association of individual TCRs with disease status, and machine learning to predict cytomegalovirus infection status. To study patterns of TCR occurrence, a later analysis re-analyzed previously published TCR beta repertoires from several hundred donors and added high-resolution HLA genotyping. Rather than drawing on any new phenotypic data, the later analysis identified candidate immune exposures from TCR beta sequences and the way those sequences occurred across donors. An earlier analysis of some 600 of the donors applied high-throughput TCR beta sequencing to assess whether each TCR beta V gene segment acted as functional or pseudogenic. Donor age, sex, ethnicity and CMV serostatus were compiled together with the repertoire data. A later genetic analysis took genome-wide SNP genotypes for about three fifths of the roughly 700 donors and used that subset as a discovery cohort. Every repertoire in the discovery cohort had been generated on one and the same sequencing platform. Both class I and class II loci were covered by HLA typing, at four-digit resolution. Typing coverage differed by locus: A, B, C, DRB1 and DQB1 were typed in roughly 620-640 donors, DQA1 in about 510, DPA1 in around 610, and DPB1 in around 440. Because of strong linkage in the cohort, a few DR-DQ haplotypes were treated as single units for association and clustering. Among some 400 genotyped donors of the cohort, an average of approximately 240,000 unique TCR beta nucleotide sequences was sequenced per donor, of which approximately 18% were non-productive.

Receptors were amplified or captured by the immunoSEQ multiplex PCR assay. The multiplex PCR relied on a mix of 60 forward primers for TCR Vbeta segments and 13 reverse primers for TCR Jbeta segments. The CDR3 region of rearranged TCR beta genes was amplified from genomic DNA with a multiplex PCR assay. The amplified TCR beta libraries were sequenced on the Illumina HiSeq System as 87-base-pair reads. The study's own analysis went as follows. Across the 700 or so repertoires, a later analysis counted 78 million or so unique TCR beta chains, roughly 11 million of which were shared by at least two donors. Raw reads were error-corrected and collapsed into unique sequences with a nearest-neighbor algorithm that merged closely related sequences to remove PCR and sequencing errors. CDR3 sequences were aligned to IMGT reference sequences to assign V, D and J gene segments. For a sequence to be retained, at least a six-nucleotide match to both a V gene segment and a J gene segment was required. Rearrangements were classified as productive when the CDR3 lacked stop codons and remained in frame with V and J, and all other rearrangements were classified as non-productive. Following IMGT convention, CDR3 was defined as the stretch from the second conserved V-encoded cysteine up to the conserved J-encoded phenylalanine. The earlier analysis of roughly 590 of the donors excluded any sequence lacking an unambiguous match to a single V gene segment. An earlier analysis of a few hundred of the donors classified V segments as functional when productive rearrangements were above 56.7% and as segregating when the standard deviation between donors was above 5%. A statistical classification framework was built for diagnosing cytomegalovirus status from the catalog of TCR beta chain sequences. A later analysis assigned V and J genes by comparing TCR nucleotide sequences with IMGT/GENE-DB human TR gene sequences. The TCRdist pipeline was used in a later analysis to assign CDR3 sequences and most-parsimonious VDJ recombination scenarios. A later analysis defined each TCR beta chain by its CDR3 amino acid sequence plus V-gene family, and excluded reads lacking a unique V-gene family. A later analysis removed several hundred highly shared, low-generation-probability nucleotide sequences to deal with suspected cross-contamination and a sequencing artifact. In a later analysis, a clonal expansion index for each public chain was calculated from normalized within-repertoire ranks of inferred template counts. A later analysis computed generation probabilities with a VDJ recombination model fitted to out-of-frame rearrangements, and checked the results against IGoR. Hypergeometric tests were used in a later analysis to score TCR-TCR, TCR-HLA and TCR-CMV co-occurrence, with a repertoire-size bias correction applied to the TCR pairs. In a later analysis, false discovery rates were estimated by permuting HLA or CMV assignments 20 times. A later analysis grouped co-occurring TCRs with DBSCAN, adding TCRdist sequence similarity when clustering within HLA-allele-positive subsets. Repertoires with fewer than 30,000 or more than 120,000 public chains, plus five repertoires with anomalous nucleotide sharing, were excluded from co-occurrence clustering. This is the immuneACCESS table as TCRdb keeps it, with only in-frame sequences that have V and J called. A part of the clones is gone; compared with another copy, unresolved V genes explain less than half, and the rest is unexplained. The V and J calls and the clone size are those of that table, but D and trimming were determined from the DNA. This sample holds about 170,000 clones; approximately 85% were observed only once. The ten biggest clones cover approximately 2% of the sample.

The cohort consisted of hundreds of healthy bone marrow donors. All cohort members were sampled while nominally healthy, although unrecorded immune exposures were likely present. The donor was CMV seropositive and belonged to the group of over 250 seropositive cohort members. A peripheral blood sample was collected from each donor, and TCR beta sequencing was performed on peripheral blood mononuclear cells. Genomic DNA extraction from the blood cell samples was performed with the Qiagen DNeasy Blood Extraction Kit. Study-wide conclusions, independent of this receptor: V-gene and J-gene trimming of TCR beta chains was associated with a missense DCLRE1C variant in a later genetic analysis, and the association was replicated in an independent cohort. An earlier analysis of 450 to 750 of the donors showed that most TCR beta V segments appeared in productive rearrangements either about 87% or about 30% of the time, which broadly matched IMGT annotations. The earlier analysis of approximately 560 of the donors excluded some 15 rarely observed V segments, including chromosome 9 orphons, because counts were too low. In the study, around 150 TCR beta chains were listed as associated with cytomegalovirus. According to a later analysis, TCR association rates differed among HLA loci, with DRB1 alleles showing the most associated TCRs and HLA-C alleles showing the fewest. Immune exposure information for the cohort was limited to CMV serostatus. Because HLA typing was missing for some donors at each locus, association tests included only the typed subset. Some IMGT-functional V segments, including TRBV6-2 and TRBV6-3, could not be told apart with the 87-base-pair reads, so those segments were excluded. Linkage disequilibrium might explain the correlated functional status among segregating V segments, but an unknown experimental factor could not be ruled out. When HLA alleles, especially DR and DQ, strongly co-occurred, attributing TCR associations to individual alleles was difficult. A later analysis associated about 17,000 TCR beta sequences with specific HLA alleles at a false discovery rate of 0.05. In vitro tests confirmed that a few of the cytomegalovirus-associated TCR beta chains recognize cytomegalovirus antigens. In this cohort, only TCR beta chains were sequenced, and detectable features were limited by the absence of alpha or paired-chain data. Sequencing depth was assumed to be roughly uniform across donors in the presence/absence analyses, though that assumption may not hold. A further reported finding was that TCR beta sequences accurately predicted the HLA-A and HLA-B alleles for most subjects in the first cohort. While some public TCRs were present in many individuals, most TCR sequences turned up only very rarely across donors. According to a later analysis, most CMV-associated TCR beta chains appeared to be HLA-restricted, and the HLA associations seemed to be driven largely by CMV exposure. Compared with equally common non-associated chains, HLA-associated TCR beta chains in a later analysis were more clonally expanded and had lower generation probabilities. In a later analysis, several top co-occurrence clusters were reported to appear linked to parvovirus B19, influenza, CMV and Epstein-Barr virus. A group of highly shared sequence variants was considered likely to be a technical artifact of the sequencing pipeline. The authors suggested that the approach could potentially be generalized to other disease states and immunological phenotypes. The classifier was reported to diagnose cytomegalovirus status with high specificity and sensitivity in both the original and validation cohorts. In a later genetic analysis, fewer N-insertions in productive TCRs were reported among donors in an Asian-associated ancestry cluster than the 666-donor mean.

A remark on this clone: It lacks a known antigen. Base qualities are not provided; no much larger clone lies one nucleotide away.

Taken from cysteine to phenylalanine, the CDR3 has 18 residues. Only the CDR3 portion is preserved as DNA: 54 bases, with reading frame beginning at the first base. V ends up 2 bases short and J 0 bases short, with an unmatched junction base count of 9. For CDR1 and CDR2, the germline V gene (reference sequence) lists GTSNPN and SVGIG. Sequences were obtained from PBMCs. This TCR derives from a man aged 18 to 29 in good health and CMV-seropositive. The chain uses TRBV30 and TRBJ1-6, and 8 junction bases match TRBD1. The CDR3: CAWSNPYRGSSYNSPLHF. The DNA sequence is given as TGTGCCTGGAGTAACCCTTACAGGGGGAGCTCCTATAATTCACCCCTCCACTTT.